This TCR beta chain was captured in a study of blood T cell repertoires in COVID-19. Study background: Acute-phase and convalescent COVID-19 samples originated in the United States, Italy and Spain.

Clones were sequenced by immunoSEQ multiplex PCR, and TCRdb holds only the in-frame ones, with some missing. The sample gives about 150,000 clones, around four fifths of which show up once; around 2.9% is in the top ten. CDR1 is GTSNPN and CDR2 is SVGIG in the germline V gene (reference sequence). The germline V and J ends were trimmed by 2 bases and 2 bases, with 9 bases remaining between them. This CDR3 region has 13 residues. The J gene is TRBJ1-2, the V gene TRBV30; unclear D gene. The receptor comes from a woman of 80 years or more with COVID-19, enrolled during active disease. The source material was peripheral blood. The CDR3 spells CAWSLEGNYGYTF. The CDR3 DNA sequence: TGTGCCTGGAGTCTGGAGGGCAACTATGGCTACACCTTC. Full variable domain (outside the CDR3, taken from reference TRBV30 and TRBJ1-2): SQTIHQWPATLVQPVGSPLSLECTVEGTSNPNLYWYRQAAGRGLQLLFYSVGIGQISSEVPQNLSASRPQDRQFILSSKKLLLSDSGFYLCAWSLEGNYGYTFGSGTRLTVV.